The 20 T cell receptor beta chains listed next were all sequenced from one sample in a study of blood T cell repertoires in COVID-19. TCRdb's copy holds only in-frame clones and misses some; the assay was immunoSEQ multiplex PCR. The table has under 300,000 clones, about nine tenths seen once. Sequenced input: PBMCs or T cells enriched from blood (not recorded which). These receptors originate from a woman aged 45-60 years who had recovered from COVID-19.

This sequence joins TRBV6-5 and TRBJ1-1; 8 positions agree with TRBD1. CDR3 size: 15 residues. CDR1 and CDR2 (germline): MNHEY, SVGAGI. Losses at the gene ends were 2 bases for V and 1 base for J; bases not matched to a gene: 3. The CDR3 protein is CASSYTGQGNTEAFF. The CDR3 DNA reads TGTGCCAGCAGTTACACCGGACAGGGGAACACTGAAGCTTTCTTT.

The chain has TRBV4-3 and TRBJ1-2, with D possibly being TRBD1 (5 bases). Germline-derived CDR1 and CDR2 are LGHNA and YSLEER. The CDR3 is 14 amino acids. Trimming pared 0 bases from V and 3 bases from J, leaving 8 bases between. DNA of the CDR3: TGCGCCAGCAGCCAAGAGGGGGGTGACTATGGCTACACCTTC. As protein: CASSQEGGDYGYTF.

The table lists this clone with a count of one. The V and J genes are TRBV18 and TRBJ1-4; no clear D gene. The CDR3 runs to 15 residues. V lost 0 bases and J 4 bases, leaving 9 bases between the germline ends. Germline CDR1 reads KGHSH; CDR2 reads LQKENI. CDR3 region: CASSPPGRVNEKLFF. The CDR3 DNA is TGTGCCAGCTCACCACCGGGGAGGGTTAATGAAAAACTGTTTTTT.

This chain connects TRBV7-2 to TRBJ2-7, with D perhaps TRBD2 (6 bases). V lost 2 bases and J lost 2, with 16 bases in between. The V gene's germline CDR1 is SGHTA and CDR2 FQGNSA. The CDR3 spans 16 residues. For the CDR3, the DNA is TGTGCCAGCAGCTTACGTCGAGAGGAGGGCGCCTACGAGCAGTACTTC. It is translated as CASSLRREEGAYEQYF.

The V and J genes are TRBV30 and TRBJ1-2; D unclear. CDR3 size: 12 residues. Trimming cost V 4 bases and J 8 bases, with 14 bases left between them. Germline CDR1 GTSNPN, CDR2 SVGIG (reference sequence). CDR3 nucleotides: TGTGCCTGGAATGGTGGGCGTAGGGGCTACACCTTC. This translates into CAWNGGRRGYTF.

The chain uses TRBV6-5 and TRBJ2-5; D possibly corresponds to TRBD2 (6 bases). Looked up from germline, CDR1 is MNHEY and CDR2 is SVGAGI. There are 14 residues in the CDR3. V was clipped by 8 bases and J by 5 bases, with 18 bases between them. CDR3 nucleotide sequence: TGTGCCAGCGGCGGGGAGGTCGCGTACGAGACCCAGTACTTC. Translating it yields CASGGEVAYETQYF.

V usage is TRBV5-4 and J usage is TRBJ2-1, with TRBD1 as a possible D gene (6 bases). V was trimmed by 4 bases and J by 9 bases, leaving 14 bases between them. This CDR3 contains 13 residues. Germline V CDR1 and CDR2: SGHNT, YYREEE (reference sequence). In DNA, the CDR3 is TGTGCCAGCAGCCCGAACAGGGCTCGTGAGCAGTTCTTC. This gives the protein CASSPNRAREQFF.

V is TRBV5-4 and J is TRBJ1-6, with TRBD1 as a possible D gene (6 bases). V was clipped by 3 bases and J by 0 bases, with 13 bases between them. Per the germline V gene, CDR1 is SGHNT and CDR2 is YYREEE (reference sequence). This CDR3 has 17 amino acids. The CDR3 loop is CASSWTALSSYNSPLHF. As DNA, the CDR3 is TGTGCCAGCAGCTGGACAGCCCTGAGCTCCTATAATTCACCCCTCCACTTT. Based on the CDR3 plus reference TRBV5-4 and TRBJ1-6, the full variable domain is ETGVTQSPTHLIKTRGQQVTLRCSSQSGHNTVSWYQQALGQGPQFIFQYYREEENGRGNFPPRFSGLQFPNYSSELNVNALELDDSALYLCASSWTALSSYNSPLHFGNGTRLTVT.

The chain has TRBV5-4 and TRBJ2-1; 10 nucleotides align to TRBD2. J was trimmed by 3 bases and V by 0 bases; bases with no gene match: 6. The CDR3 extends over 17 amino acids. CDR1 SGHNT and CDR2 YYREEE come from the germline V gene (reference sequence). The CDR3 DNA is TGTGCCAGCAGCTTGGGGCTCCCTAGCGGGAGCTACAATGAGCAGTTCTTC. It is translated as CASSLGLPSGSYNEQFF.

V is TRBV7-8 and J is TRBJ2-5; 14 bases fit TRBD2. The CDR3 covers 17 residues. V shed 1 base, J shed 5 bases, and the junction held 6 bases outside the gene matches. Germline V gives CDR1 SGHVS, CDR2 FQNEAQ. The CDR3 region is CASSLGGLAGVGETQYF. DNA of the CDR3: TGTGCCAGCAGCTTAGGGGGACTAGCGGGAGTAGGTGAGACCCAGTACTTC.

The chain's CDR3 is CASNSPPTGSDYGYTF. CDR3 in DNA: TGTGCCAGTAACTCCCCCCCTACAGGGAGTGACTATGGCTACACCTTC. The chain employs TRBV19 and TRBJ1-2, with D possibly matching TRBD1 (6 bases). CDR3 length: 16 residues. Germline assignment: CDR1 LNHDA and CDR2 SQIVND (reference sequence). Trimming took off 7 bases at V and 3 bases at J, with 21 bases between the two ends.

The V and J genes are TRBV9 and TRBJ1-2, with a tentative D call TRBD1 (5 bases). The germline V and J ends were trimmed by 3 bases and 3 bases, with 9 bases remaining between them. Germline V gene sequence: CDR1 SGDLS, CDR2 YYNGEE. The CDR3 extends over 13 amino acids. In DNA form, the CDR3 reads TGTGCCAGCAGCGGCAGGGAGGACTATGGCTACACCTTC. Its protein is CASSGREDYGYTF.

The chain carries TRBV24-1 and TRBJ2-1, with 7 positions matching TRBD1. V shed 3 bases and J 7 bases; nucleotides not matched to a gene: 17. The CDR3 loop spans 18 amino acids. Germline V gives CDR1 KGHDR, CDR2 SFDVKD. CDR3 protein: CATSDPRQGGTVGNEQFF. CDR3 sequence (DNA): TGTGCCACCAGTGATCCGAGACAGGGTGGAACGGTTGGGAATGAGCAGTTCTTC.

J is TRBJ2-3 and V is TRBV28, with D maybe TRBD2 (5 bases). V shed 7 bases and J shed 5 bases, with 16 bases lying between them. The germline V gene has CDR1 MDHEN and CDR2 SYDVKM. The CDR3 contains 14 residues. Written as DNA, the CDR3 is TGTGCCAGCACCAATCGGGGATCGAGAGATACGCAGTATTTT. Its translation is CASTNRGSRDTQYF.

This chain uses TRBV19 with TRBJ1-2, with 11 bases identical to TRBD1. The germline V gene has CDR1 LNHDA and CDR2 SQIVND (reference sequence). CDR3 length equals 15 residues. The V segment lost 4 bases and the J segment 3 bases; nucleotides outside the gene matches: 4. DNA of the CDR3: TGTGCCAGTAGTAAGGGGACAGGGGGTGACTATGGCTACACCTTC. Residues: CASSKGTGGDYGYTF.

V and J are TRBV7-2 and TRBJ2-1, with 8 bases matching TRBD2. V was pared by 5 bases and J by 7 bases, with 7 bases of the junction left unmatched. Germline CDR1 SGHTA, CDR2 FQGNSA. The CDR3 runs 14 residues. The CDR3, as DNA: TGTGCCAGCAGCCCTGGGACTAGTAGAAATGAGCAGTTCTTC. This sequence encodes CASSPGTSRNEQFF.

Here the CDR3 reads CATSSREVFYEQYF. The CDR3 bases are TGTGCCACCAGCTCCAGGGAGGTCTTCTACGAGCAGTACTTC. This sequence joins TRBV15 and TRBJ2-7, with D tentatively TRBD2 (6 bases). Germline lookup yields CDR1 LNHNV and CDR2 YYDKDF (reference sequence). This CDR3 has 14 amino acids. The V end lost 5 bases, the J end lost 3 bases, and 14 bases lay between the germline ends.

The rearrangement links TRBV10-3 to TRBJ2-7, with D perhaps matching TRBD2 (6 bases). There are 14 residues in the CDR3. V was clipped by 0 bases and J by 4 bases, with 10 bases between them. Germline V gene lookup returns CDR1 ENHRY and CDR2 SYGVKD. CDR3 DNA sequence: TGTGCCATCAGTGAGTCTAGCGGATTATACGAGCAGTACTTC. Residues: CAISESSGLYEQYF.

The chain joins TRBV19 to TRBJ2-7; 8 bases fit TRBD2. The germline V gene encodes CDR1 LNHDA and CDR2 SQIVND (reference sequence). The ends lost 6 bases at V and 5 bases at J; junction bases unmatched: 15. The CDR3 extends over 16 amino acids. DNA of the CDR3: TGTGCCAGTAGCGTTAGCGGGAATATCCTAAAGCACGAGCAGTACTTC. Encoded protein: CASSVSGNILKHEQYF.

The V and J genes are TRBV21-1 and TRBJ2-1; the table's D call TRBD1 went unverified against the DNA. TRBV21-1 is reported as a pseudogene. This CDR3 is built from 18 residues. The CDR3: CASSKNLNRGCSYNEQFF. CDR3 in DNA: TGTGCCAGCAGCAAAAACCTAAACAGGGGATGCTCCTACAATGAGCAGTTCTTC.